Detailed here is one T cell receptor (beta chain). Using immunoSEQ multiplex PCR, the repertoire was profiled, and TCRdb retains in-frame clones only, with some absent. The top ten clones hold 12% of a sample with around 38,000 clones, less than 90% of them seen once. The investigators sampled blood at baseline, at cycle 4 day 1, and at cycle 7 day 1. The data originate from a study of OX40 agonist ivuxolimab in advanced cancers. In the study overall: Patients were roughly 83% male with ages roughly 20 to 80, mean around 58. One hepatocellular carcinoma and a couple of cutaneous melanoma patients partially responded.

V lost 7 bases and J lost 6, with 12 bases in between. CDR3 length: 12 residues. Germline V lookup: CDR1 MNHEY, CDR2 SMNVEV (reference sequence). The sequencing used CD4+ or CD8+ T cells sorted from blood, collected in a trial of the OX40 agonist ivuxolimab. The origin of this receptor is an adult with an advanced solid tumor such as melanoma, head and neck, liver or kidney cancer. This chain joins TRBV27 and TRBJ1-2; D perhaps matches TRBD1 (6 bases). In DNA, the CDR3 is TGTGCCAGCACTACCGGGGGGCATGGCTACACCTTC. It yields the protein CASTTGGHGYTF.